The sequence of this T cell receptor beta chain was determined in a study of blood T cell repertoires in COVID-19. Original analysis: Amplification of reference gene primers provided the estimated nucleated cell counts. The protocol was immunoSEQ multiplex PCR, while the TCRdb copy is restricted to in-frame clones and leaves out a portion. The DNA was the basis for D and trimming; V, J and clone size are from that table. Among some 250,000 clones, 70% to 90% were seen once, and the ten largest hold 3% to 4%. V was clipped by 1 base and J by 4 bases, with 8 bases between them. This CDR3 is 14 amino acids long. Looked up from germline, CDR1 is PRHDT and CDR2 is FYEKMQ (reference sequence).

The rearrangement links TRBV13 to TRBJ2-1, with D hard to call. The specimen was PBMCs or T cells enriched from blood (not recorded which). The source is a middle-aged woman with acute COVID-19. The CDR3 coding sequence is TGTGCCAGCAGCTTAGTCTTTTCTTACAATGAGCAGTTCTTC. Translating gives CASSLVFSYNEQFF.